This is a list of T cell receptor beta chains from one sample in a study of shared clonotypes between healthy human individuals. TCRdb's copy holds only in-frame clones and misses some; the assay was immunoSEQ multiplex PCR. Here the sample spans approximately 99,000 clones, roughly 70% being singletons. The sample consisted of memory CD8+ T cells sorted from blood. Receptor source: a woman in her twenties or thirties in good health. Both conserved end residues are part of each CDR3. Each record gives: J gene, D gene, V gene, clone size, CDR3 DNA, CDR3 protein. The D gene is left open where the match is weak. Clone size is not always given. Where it is, it says once, few, many or a class for expanded clones.

J gene: TRBJ2-4; D gene: NA; V gene: TRBV28; clone size: NA; CDR3 DNA: TGTGCCAGCAGTACCCGACAGCTGGTAGCCAAAAACATTCAGTACTTC; CDR3 protein: CASSTRQLVAKNIQYF
J gene: TRBJ1-2; D gene: NA; V gene: TRBV19; clone size: NA; CDR3 DNA: TGTGCCAGCAAGCGGCCGGGTAACTATGGCTACACCTTC; CDR3 protein: CASKRPGNYGYTF
J gene: TRBJ1-1; D gene: NA; V gene: TRBV9; clone size: few; CDR3 DNA: TGTGCCAGCAGCGCCGGCAGTGGACCGATAATGAACACTGAAGCTTTCTTT; CDR3 protein: CASSAGSGPIMNTEAFF
J gene: TRBJ1-1; D gene: NA; V gene: TRBV6-1; clone size: NA; CDR3 DNA: TGTGCCAGCAGTGAAGAGACAGCCTCAGGCACTGAAGCTTTCTTT; CDR3 protein: CASSEETASGTEAFF
J gene: TRBJ2-7; D gene: TRBD2; V gene: TRBV5-1; clone size: NA; CDR3 DNA: TGCGCCAGCAGCTATCGGGGGGGCCACTACGAGCAGTACTTC; CDR3 protein: CASSYRGGHYEQYF
J gene: TRBJ1-4; D gene: NA; V gene: TRBV28; clone size: NA; CDR3 DNA: TGTGCCAGCAGTCCACCCACAAGCCCAAATGAAAAACTGTTTTTT; CDR3 protein: CASSPPTSPNEKLFF
J gene: TRBJ2-5; D gene: NA; V gene: TRBV7-9; clone size: NA; CDR3 DNA: TGTGCCAGCAGCTTAAGGGGTGAGGAGACCCAGTACTTC; CDR3 protein: CASSLRGEETQYF
J gene: TRBJ2-3; D gene: TRBD2; V gene: TRBV4-1; clone size: NA; CDR3 DNA: TGCGCCAGCAGCCAGCTCCCGGGACTAAGTACAGATACGCAGTATTTT; CDR3 protein: CASSQLPGLSTDTQYF
J gene: TRBJ1-6; D gene: NA; V gene: TRBV4-1; clone size: NA; CDR3 DNA: TGCGCCAGCAGCCCGCGAGCCAAGAATTCACCCCTCCACTTT; CDR3 protein: CASSPRAKNSPLHF
J gene: TRBJ2-7; D gene: NA; V gene: TRBV7-9; clone size: once; CDR3 DNA: TGTGCCAGCAGCCGGGACAACCAATACGAGCAGTACTTC; CDR3 protein: CASSRDNQYEQYF
J gene: TRBJ2-7; D gene: TRBD1; V gene: TRBV28; clone size: NA; CDR3 DNA: TGTGCCAGCGCCCTGACAGGGAACTACGAGCAGTACTTC; CDR3 protein: CASALTGNYEQYF
J gene: TRBJ2-7; D gene: NA; V gene: TRBV5-4; clone size: NA; CDR3 DNA: TGTGCCAGCAGCTTGGGCTGGGCATCCTACGAGCAGTACTTC; CDR3 protein: CASSLGWASYEQYF
J gene: TRBJ2-6; D gene: NA; V gene: TRBV5-4; clone size: NA; CDR3 DNA: TGTGCCAGCAGCTGGGACTCCTCTGGGGCCAACGTCCTGACTTTC; CDR3 protein: CASSWDSSGANVLTF
J gene: TRBJ1-4; D gene: NA; V gene: TRBV7-9; clone size: NA; CDR3 DNA: TGTGCCAGCAGAGAAGCAGATACAACTAATGAAAAACTGTTTTTT; CDR3 protein: CASREADTTNEKLFF
J gene: TRBJ2-5; D gene: TRBD2; V gene: TRBV19; clone size: NA; CDR3 DNA: TGTGCCAGTAGTGCCGGGACTAGCGGGAGCGAGACCCAGTACTTC; CDR3 protein: CASSAGTSGSETQYF
J gene: TRBJ2-7; D gene: NA; V gene: TRBV9; clone size: NA; CDR3 DNA: TGTGCCAGCAGCGTCGGGGGTAACCCGAAGGAGGGCGAGCAGTACTTC; CDR3 protein: CASSVGGNPKEGEQYF
J gene: TRBJ2-7; D gene: NA; V gene: TRBV6-1; clone size: NA; CDR3 DNA: TGTGCCACTTGGCAAGGAGTATACGAGCAGTACTTC; CDR3 protein: CATWQGVYEQYF
J gene: TRBJ2-7; D gene: NA; V gene: TRBV27; clone size: NA; CDR3 DNA: TGTGCCAGCAGTTCTCGGGGGGCTGAAGAGGACGAGCAGTACTTC; CDR3 protein: CASSSRGAEEDEQYF
J gene: TRBJ2-4; D gene: NA; V gene: TRBV5-6; clone size: NA; CDR3 DNA: TGTGCCAGCAGCTTGAAGTCGGCAGGACCCAAAAACATTCAGTACTTC; CDR3 protein: CASSLKSAGPKNIQYF
J gene: TRBJ2-7; D gene: NA; V gene: TRBV4-1; clone size: NA; CDR3 DNA: TGCGCCAGCAGCTTCAACCCGGGACTCAGCACCTACGAGCAGTACTTC; CDR3 protein: CASSFNPGLSTYEQYF
J gene: TRBJ2-3; D gene: NA; V gene: TRBV28; clone size: once; CDR3 DNA: TGTGCCAGCGGGTTGGGGGAGAGATACACAGATACGCAGTATTTT; CDR3 protein: CASGLGERYTDTQYF
J gene: TRBJ2-7; D gene: NA; V gene: TRBV2; clone size: NA; CDR3 DNA: TGTGCCAGCGGATTTAGCTCCTACGAGCAGTACTTC; CDR3 protein: CASGFSSYEQYF
J gene: TRBJ1-5; D gene: NA; V gene: TRBV2; clone size: NA; CDR3 DNA: TGTGCCAGCAGTGAAATGCGCAATCAGCCCCAGCATTTT; CDR3 protein: CASSEMRNQPQHF
J gene: TRBJ2-5; D gene: NA; V gene: TRBV21-1; clone size: NA; CDR3 DNA: TGTGCCAGCAGCAAAGAGGCTGAAGAGACCCAGTACTTC; CDR3 protein: CASSKEAEETQYF
J gene: TRBJ2-7; D gene: NA; V gene: TRBV18; clone size: few; CDR3 DNA: TGTGCCAGCTCAGTACAGGGTAGGGGGTACGAGCAGTACTTC; CDR3 protein: CASSVQGRGYEQYF
J gene: TRBJ1-2; D gene: NA; V gene: TRBV28; clone size: NA; CDR3 DNA: TGTGCCAGCAGTCCCCAAGCGAGGGGCTACACCTTC; CDR3 protein: CASSPQARGYTF
J gene: TRBJ1-3; D gene: NA; V gene: TRBV7-9; clone size: NA; CDR3 DNA: TGTGCCAGCAGCTTAGTTAAAGGGGACAACACCATATATTTT; CDR3 protein: CASSLVKGDNTIYF
J gene: TRBJ2-7; D gene: NA; V gene: TRBV27; clone size: NA; CDR3 DNA: TGTGCCAGCAGTTTGGCGGGGCCCCACTACGAGCAGTACTTC; CDR3 protein: CASSLAGPHYEQYF
J gene: TRBJ1-2; D gene: NA; V gene: TRBV5-6; clone size: few; CDR3 DNA: TGTGCCAGCAGCTCCACCCAGGGACCTCTTGGCGGCTACACCTTC; CDR3 protein: CASSSTQGPLGGYTF